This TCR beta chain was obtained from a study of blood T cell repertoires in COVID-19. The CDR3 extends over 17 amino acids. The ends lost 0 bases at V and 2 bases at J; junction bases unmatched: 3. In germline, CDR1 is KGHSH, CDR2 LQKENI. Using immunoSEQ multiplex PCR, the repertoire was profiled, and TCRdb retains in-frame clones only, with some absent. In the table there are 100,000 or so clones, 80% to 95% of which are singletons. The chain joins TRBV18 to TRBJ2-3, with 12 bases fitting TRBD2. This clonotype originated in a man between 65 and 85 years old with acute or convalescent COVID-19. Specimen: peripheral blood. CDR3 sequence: CASSPPLAGGPTDTQYF. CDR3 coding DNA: TGTGCCAGCTCACCACCCCTAGCGGGAGGGCCCACAGATACGCAGTATTTT.